The clone carrying this T cell receptor beta chain was seen a few times. Its antigen is unknown. The data are from a study of T-cell reconstitution after alpha-beta-depleted transplantation in children. Study conclusions and caveats: Approximately two months post-transplant, alpha-beta T cells reportedly originated from several hundred expanded graft clones.

The authors prepared the TCRbeta library with unique molecular identifiers. TCRdb called the PCR reads again in MiXCR, with one record for every CDR3 protein. The data contain roughly 340,000 distinct CDR3 sequences, about 16% of them seen just once; the ten biggest clones take up about 41%. The V gene's germline CDR1 is SGHRS and CDR2 YFSETQ. The CDR3 loop spans 16 amino acids. V was pared by 1 base and J by 4 bases, with 9 bases of the junction left unmatched. This chain uses TRBV5-1 with TRBJ2-3; 7 bases align to TRBD2. The input for sequencing was PBMCs, mostly from graft donor cells, taken 360 days after TCRalphabeta/CD19-depleted stem cell transplant. The clonotype comes from a male patient under 10 years old who had a stem cell transplant for acute lymphoblastic leukemia, so the T cells may come from the graft donor. The CDR3, as DNA: TGCGCCAGCAGCTTGAGAGGGCGGGAGTGGCCAGATACGCAGTATTTT. Translating gives CASSLRGREWPDTQYF.